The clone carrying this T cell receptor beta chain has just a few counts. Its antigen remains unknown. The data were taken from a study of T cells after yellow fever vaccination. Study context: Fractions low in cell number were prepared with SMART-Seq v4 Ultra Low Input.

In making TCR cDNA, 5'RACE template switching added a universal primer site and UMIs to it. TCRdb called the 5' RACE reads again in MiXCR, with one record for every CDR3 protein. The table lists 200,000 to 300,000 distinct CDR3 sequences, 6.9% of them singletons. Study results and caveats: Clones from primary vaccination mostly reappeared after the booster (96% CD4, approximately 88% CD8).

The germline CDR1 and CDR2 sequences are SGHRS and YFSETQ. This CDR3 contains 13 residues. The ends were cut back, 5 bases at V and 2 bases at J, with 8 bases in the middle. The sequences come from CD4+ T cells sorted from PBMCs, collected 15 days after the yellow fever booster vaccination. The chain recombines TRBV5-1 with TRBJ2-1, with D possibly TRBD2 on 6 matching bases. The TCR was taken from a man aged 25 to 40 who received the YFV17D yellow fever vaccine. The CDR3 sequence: CASREGTYNEQFF. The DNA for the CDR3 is TGCGCCAGCAGGGAGGGCACCTACAATGAGCAGTTCTTC. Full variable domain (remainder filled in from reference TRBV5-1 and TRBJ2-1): KAGVTQTPRYLIKTRGQQVTLSCSPISGHRSVSWYQQTPGQGLQFLFEYFSETQRNKGNFPGRFSGRQFSNSRSEMNVSTLELGDSALYLCASREGTYNEQFFGPGTRLTVL.